Following are 25 T cell receptor beta chains from one sample sequenced in a study of T cell repertoires in cytomegalovirus infection (dated by TCRdb to about 2019). The instrument given in TCRdb is Illumina HiSeq 1500. TCRdb reworked the public reads: Q25 trimming with fastp, MiXCR clone assembly, productive beta chains retained. A single entry per CDR3 protein holds the most common genes and DNA from its merged rows. The sample table contains more than 90,000 distinct CDR3 sequences; only one count was recorded for 9.5% to 13% of them. The ten biggest clones cover roughly 31% of the sample. The antigens for these receptors are not known. The sequenced material came from PBMCs, sequenced either directly or after in vitro stimulation (not recorded which). The receptors stem from a human donor in good health (CMV status not recorded). Some clones in this sample may be carry-over from other donors' samples.

This clonotype was detected ten times or more. The J gene is TRBJ1-1, the V gene TRBV10-1, with D unclear. This CDR3 contains 13 residues. CDR1 is WNHNN and CDR2 is SYGVQD in the germline V gene (reference sequence). Trimming left V 4 bases short and J 0 bases short, with 6 bases between. CDR3 bases: TGCGCCAGCAGTGTCCACCTGAACACTGAAGCTTTCTTT. Translation gives CASSVHLNTEAFF.

This clonotype was picked up many times. V gene TRBV6-5 combines with J gene TRBJ1-2; 8 bases line up with TRBD1. Germline V CDR1 and CDR2: MNHEY, SVGAGI. Trimming removed 4 bases from V and 0 bases from J; junction bases left unmatched: 4. The length of the CDR3 is 15 residues. The CDR3 loop is CASSLTGGANYGYTF. CDR3 nucleotides: TGTGCCAGCAGTTTAACAGGGGGGGCTAACTATGGCTACACCTTC.

The sample holds a few counts of this clonotype. The gene calls are TRBV12-3 or TRBV12-4 and TRBJ1-1; D not resolved. Trimming took 1 base from V and 6 from J, leaving 6 bases between them. This CDR3 contains 12 residues. CDR3 residues: CASSLGVAEAFF. CDR3 coding DNA: TGTGCCAGCAGTTTAGGAGTTGCTGAAGCTTTCTTT.

At least ten counts were recorded for this clonotype. The genes are TRBV7-2 and TRBJ1-5; tentatively, D is TRBD1 (6 bases). Per germline, CDR1 SGHTA and CDR2 FQGNSA. This CDR3 has 14 residues. Trimming took off 3 bases at V and 4 bases at J, with 10 bases between the two ends. CDR3 loop: CASSFGQRNQPQHF. The DNA of the CDR3 is TGTGCCAGCAGCTTTGGACAGCGGAATCAGCCCCAGCATTTT.

This clonotype has ten or more counts. The V call is TRBV7-2, the J call TRBJ2-3; 14 positions match TRBD2. CDR3 size: 20 residues. The V gene's germline CDR1 is SGHTA and CDR2 FQGNSA. The V and J ends lost 3 bases and 4 bases, in that order; junction bases with no gene match: 15. The CDR3 sequence: CASSLRGLAGEVVTADTQYF. The CDR3 coding sequence is TGTGCCAGCAGCTTGAGGGGACTAGCGGGAGAGGTTGTTACGGCAGATACGCAGTATTTT.

This clonotype was recorded many times. The chain employs TRBV6-1 and TRBJ2-6, with D maybe TRBD1 (6 bases). CDR3 length equals 15 residues. Germline V gene lookup returns CDR1 MNHNS and CDR2 SASEGT. V lost 6 bases, J lost 2 bases, and 11 bases lay in between. DNA of the CDR3: TGTGCCAGCAGAGACAGGTCTGCTGGGGCCAACGTCCTGACTTTC. This encodes CASRDRSAGANVLTF.

This clonotype was detected ten times or more. The rearrangement joins TRBV6-1 to TRBJ1-1; D gene unclear. The CDR3 sequence is 13 residues long. Germline V gene lookup returns CDR1 MNHNS and CDR2 SASEGT. Trimming removed 5 bases at V and 1 base at J, with 8 bases between. In DNA, the CDR3 is TGTGCCAGCAGTAAGGACCCGAACACTGAAGCTTTCTTT. Translation gives CASSKDPNTEAFF.

This clonotype was observed a handful of times. The chain couples TRBV19 to TRBJ2-2, with a possible D match to TRBD1 (6 bases). This CDR3 is 14 amino acids long. V was shortened by 5 bases and J by 8 bases, with 15 bases between the two germline ends. Germline V lookup: CDR1 LNHDA, CDR2 SQIVND (reference sequence). The CDR3 sequence is CASSADRRSGELFF. The DNA of the CDR3 is TGTGCCAGTAGTGCCGACAGGAGGTCGGGGGAGCTGTTTTTT.

This chain connects TRBV12-3 or TRBV12-4 to TRBJ2-7; 9 nucleotides align to TRBD2. The CDR3 is made up of 12 amino acids. V trimming: 3 bases; J trimming: 9 bases; junction bases outside the gene matches: 3. This CDR3 reads CASSLTSGPQYV. CDR3 sequence (DNA): TGTGCCAGCAGTTTGACTAGCGGACCGCAGTACGTC.

The chain employs TRBV2 and TRBJ2-2; 7 bases agree with TRBD1. J lost 6 bases, V lost 6 bases, and 7 bases had no gene match. Germline V gene data show CDR1 as SNHLY and CDR2 as FYNNEI. This CDR3 has 14 residues. CDR3 sequence (DNA): TGTGCCAGCAGATTAACGACAGGGTCCGGGGAGCTGTTTTTT. Protein product: CASRLTTGSGELFF. The variable domain in full, with the rest retrieved from reference TRBV2 and TRBJ2-2, is EPEVTQTPSHQVTQMGQEVILRCVPISNHLYFYWYRQILGQKVEFLVSFYNNEISEKSEIFDDQFSVERPDGSNFTLKIRSTKLEDSAMYFCASRLTTGSGELFFGEGSRLTVL.

The sample holds many counts of this clonotype. The chain carries TRBV7-2 and TRBJ2-3; D may be TRBD1 or TRBD2 (5 bases each). The length of the CDR3 is 13 residues. V was trimmed by 5 bases and J by 9 bases, leaving 15 bases between them. CDR1 and CDR2 from the germline V gene are SGHTA and FQGNSA. The CDR3 DNA reads as TGTGCCAGCAGCCCCCAGACCCGGGACACGCAGTATTTT. Translated: CASSPQTRDTQYF. Full variable domain (missing parts from reference TRBV7-2 and TRBJ2-3): GAGVSQSPSNKVTEKGKDVELRCDPISGHTALYWYRQSLGQGLEFLIYFQGNSAPDKSGLPSDRFSAERTGGSVSTLTIQRTQQEDSAVYLCASSPQTRDTQYFGPGTRLTVL.

J is TRBJ1-4 and V is TRBV27; D is possibly TRBD1 (6 bases). Germline V lookup: CDR1 MNHEY, CDR2 SMNVEV (reference sequence). With 7 bases removed from V and 4 bases from J, the gap between germline ends came to 16 bases. CDR3 length equals 15 residues. CDR3 DNA: TGTGCCAGCATGATTCGGGGGGCTTTTAATGAAAAACTGTTTTTT. This gives the protein CASMIRGAFNEKLFF.

In its sample, this clonotype was seen many times. This sequence joins TRBV19 and TRBJ1-2; D gene ambiguous. Trimming removed 1 base from V and 3 bases from J, with 12 bases in between. The CDR3 runs to 15 residues. Germline loops: CDR1 LNHDA, CDR2 SQIVND (reference sequence). For the CDR3, the DNA is TGTGCCAGTAGTATAGTAACCGGAGGAGACTATGGCTACACCTTC. Amino acid sequence: CASSIVTGGDYGYTF.

This clonotype was detected many times. The V gene is TRBV7-2, the J gene TRBJ2-7, with 7 bases lining up with TRBD2. The CDR3 has 15 amino acids. Unmatched junction bases numbered 7, after V lost 4 bases and J lost 1 base. The germline CDR1 and CDR2 sequences are SGHTA and FQGNSA. In DNA, the CDR3 is TGTGCCAGCAGCTCCTACCAGCGGGGATCCTACGAGCAGTACTTC. It codes for CASSSYQRGSYEQYF. The full variable domain, in which reference TRBV7-2 and TRBJ2-7 provide the parts outside the CDR3, is GAGVSQSPSNKVTEKGKDVELRCDPISGHTALYWYRQSLGQGLEFLIYFQGNSAPDKSGLPSDRFSAERTGGSVSTLTIQRTQQEDSAVYLCASSSYQRGSYEQYFGPGTRLTVT.

This clonotype was counted ten times or more. The chain recombines TRBV7-6 with TRBJ2-1; a weak D match, TRBD2 (5 bases). Trimming stripped 0 bases from V and 5 bases from J, with 14 bases between. Germline values: CDR1 SGHVS, CDR2 FNYEAQ. This CDR3 has 16 residues. The CDR3 DNA sequence: TGTGCCAGCAGCTTAGCTCAGTCTAGCATCGACAATGAGCAGTTCTTC. It is translated as CASSLAQSSIDNEQFF.

Only a few counts were recorded for this clonotype. The rearrangement joins TRBV10-3 to TRBJ2-7; no clear D gene. The germline V gene has CDR1 ENHRY and CDR2 SYGVKD. V was shortened by 3 bases and J by 3 bases, with 9 bases between the two germline ends. CDR3 length equals 13 residues. The CDR3 DNA reads TGTGCCATCAGTGAACGTCGGAACTACGAGCAGTACGTC. It is translated as CAISERRNYEQYV.

This clonotype was seen a handful of times. V and J are TRBV27 and TRBJ2-7; possibly TRBD1 for D (6 bases). Trimming removed 6 bases from V and 4 bases from J, with 13 bases in between. The V gene's germline CDR1 is MNHEY and CDR2 SMNVEV (reference sequence). The length of the CDR3 is 13 residues. The DNA for the CDR3 is TGTGCCAGCAGCCTACGAGGACAGTACGAGCAGTACTTC. Residues: CASSLRGQYEQYF.

This clonotype has at least ten counts. J is TRBJ2-3 and V is TRBV7-2; 14 bases are shared with TRBD2. Germline assignment: CDR1 SGHTA and CDR2 FQGNSA. The J segment lost 5 bases and the V segment lost 6 bases, leaving 4 bases of the junction unmatched. CDR3 length: 15 residues. For the CDR3, the DNA is TGTGCCAGCAGGCTGACTAGCGGGAGGGTAGATACGCAGTATTTT. It is translated as CASRLTSGRVDTQYF.

This clonotype was seen repeatedly, ten times or more. This rearrangement joins TRBV2 to TRBJ2-7, with D perhaps TRBD1 (5 bases). CDR1 and CDR2 (germline): SNHLY, FYNNEI. V was pared by 5 bases and J by 0 bases, with 14 bases between. The CDR3 contains 15 residues. The CDR3 here is CASSPQRRGSYEQYF. In DNA, the CDR3 is TGTGCCAGCAGTCCACAGCGAAGGGGCTCCTACGAGCAGTACTTC. The full variable domain, with the rest looked up from reference TRBV2 and TRBJ2-7, is EPEVTQTPSHQVTQMGQEVILRCVPISNHLYFYWYRQILGQKVEFLVSFYNNEISEKSEIFDDQFSVERPDGSNFTLKIRSTKLEDSAMYFCASSPQRRGSYEQYFGPGTRLTVT.

This clonotype was seen more than once but under ten times. The rearrangement links TRBV11-2 to TRBJ2-2; D gene ambiguous. Looked up from germline, CDR1 is SGHAT and CDR2 is FQNNGV. This CDR3 is 17 amino acids long. V dropped 3 bases and J dropped 3 bases, with 17 bases sitting between them. CDR3 residues: CASSFPKGSDDTGELFF. CDR3 in DNA: TGTGCCAGCAGCTTTCCAAAAGGCAGCGACGACACCGGGGAGCTGTTTTTT.

Details on this clonotype: A read error is possible here, since a much larger clone lies one base away. V gene TRBV7-2 combines with J gene TRBJ2-7; a possible D gene is TRBD2 (5 bases). The CDR3 spans 12 residues. From germline, CDR1 is SGHTA and CDR2 FQGNSA. The CDR3 sequence is CASSPPDYEQHF. Written as DNA, the CDR3 is TGTGCCAGCAGCCCTCCTGACTACGAGCAGCACTTC.

This clonotype turned up a few times. This rearrangement joins TRBV19 to TRBJ1-6, with a weak D call TRBD1 (5 bases). V gave up 4 bases and J gave up 7 bases, with 17 bases separating them. This CDR3 region has 16 residues. CDR1 and CDR2 from the germline V gene are LNHDA and SQIVND (reference sequence). CDR3 sequence reads: CASSNPPGRKNSPLHF. The CDR3 DNA sequence: TGTGCCAGTAGTAACCCCCCGGGACGGAAGAATTCACCCCTCCACTTT.

This clonotype was seen at least ten times. This chain connects TRBV7-2 to TRBJ1-1; D is ambiguous. This CDR3 has 11 amino acids. Germline V gene sequence: CDR1 SGHTA, CDR2 FQGNSA. V was trimmed by 1 base and J by 9 bases, leaving 6 bases between them. The CDR3 DNA sequence: TGTGCCAGCAGCTTAGGGAATAAAGCTTTCTTT. It specifies CASSLGNKAFF.

A few counts support this clonotype. The genes are TRBV7-9 and TRBJ2-3; 9 bases align to TRBD1. After removal of 1 base from V and 4 bases from J, the junction contained 9 bases not matched to a gene. CDR1 SEHNR and CDR2 FQNEAQ come from the germline V gene (reference sequence). This CDR3 is 17 amino acids long. CDR3 sequence (DNA): TGTGCCAGCAGCTTAGAGGGACCGGGACAGGGTCCAGATACGCAGTATTTT. Its translation: CASSLEGPGQGPDTQYF.

This clonotype showed up many times. The genes are TRBV19 and TRBJ2-7; a possible D gene is TRBD1 (6 bases). V was pared by 6 bases and J by 3 bases, with 15 bases between. CDR3 length equals 14 residues. CDR1 and CDR2 (germline): LNHDA, SQIVND (reference sequence). The CDR3 region has the DNA TGTGCCAGTAGGGTTGGGCAGGGGAACTACGAGCAGTACTTC. It yields the protein CASRVGQGNYEQYF.